Listed here is a single T cell receptor beta chain. Its antigen remains unidentified. This entry comes from a study of T cells in Graves' hyperthyroidism and ophthalmopathy. Study-wide results and limits: Ophthalmopathy, which appeared later, was predicted by the model a median about 6.8 months before onset. Ophthalmopathy was told apart from stable hyperthyroidism by a 13 V-J model. Most thyroid clonotypes expanded above 0.001 were also detected in blood.

Diagnoses used clinical symptoms, serum thyroxine and TRAb, thyroid ultrasound and orbital computed tomography. Trimming stripped 3 bases from V and 8 bases from J, with 9 bases between. The CDR3 loop spans 12 amino acids. Looked up from germline, CDR1 is SGHRS and CDR2 is YFSETQ. Regions amplified from RNA transcripts were the TCR beta CDR3 regions. TCR CDR3 regions were first amplified by RT-PCR with HTBI primers. MiXCR, run by TCRdb on the multiplex PCR reads, gives a single entry per CDR3 protein. The table has 450,000 to 600,000 distinct CDR3 sequences, approximately 20% seen once. The source material was blood. The gene calls are TRBV5-1 and TRBJ2-1, with D hard to call. The receptor was derived from a man aged 40-55 years with Graves' ophthalmopathy. CDR3 loop: CASSYVSDEQFF. CDR3 coding DNA: TGCGCCAGCAGCTACGTTTCCGATGAGCAGTTCTTC.